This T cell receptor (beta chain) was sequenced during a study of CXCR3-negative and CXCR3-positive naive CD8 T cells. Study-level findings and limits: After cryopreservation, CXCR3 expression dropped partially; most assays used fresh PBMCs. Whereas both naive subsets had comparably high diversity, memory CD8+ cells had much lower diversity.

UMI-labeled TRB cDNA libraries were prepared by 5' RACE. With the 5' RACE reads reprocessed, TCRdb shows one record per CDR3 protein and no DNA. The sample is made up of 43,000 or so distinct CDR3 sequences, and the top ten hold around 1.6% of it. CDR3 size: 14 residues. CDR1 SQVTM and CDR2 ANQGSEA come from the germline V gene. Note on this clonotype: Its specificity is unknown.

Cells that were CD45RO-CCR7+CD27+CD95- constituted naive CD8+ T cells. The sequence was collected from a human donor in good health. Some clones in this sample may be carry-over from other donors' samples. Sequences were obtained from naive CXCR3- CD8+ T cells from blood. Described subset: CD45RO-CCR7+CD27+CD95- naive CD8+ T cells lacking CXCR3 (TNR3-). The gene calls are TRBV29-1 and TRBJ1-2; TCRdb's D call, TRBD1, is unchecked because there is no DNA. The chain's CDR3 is CSALVGTGVDGYTF.